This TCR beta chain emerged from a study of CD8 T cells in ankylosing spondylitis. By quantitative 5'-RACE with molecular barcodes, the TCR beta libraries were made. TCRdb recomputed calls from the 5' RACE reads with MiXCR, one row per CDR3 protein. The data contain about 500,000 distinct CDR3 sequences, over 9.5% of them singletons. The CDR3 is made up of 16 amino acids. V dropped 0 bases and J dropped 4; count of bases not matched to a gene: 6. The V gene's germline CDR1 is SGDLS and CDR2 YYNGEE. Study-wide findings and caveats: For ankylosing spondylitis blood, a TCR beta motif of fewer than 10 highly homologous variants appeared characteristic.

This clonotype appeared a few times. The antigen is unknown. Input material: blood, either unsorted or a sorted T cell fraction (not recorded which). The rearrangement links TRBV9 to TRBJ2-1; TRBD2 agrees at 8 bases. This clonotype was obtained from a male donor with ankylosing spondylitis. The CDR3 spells CASSVAGGRLYNEQFF. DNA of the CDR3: TGTGCCAGCAGCGTAGCGGGCGGGAGGCTATACAATGAGCAGTTCTTC.